Presented here are 8 T cell receptor beta chains from one specimen sequenced in a study of T cells in localized non-small cell lung cancer. TCRdb's table, derived via immunoSEQ multiplex PCR, lists solely in-frame clones and lacks some. The table lists more than 40,000 clones, roughly nine tenths of them singletons. The sequencing used PBMCs, collected before any cancer treatment. Receptor source: a man aged 35 to 69 with stage II lung adenocarcinoma.

The genes are TRBV7-3 and TRBJ2-3; D tentatively fits TRBD1 or TRBD2 (6 bases each). This CDR3 spans 13 amino acids. V lost 2 bases and J 4 bases, leaving 7 bases between the germline ends. Germline CDR1 and CDR2: SGHTA and FQGTGA. Here the CDR3 DNA reads TGTGCCAGCAGCTTAGGGGGGCCAGATACGCAGTATTTT. It encodes CASSLGGPDTQYF. Supplemented by reference TRBV7-3 and TRBJ2-3, the full variable domain reads GAGVSQTPSNKVTEKGKYVELRCDPISGHTALYWYRQSLGQGPEFLIYFQGTGAADDSGLPNDRFFAVRPEGSVSTLKIQRTERGDSAVYLCASSLGGPDTQYFGPGTRLTVL.

The CDR3 region is CASRGAFF. In DNA form, the CDR3 reads TGTGCCAGCCGCGGAGCTTTCTTT. V usage is TRBV7-3 and J usage is TRBJ1-1; no clear D gene. The CDR3 sequence is 8 residues long. Trimming took off 8 bases at V and 10 bases at J, with 5 bases between the two ends. Germline loops: CDR1 SGHTA, CDR2 FQGTGA.

V usage is TRBV28 and J usage is TRBJ2-3; D is possibly TRBD1 (6 bases). CDR3 length: 13 residues. Germline V gene sequence: CDR1 MDHEN, CDR2 SYDVKM. The germline V and J ends were trimmed by 8 bases and 2 bases, with 11 bases remaining between them. CDR3 amino acids: CASGGSTTDTQYF. Written as DNA, the CDR3 is TGTGCCAGCGGGGGCTCAACCACAGATACGCAGTATTTT.

This clone was seen once. The chain is built from TRBV5-4 and TRBJ1-1, with D possibly being TRBD1 (5 bases). Trimming removed 5 bases from V and 2 bases from J, with 13 bases in between. There are 14 residues in the CDR3. Per germline, CDR1 SGHNT and CDR2 YYREEE (reference sequence). The CDR3 DNA follows: TGTGCCAGCAGTCCAGGGACCCTAAACACTGAAGCTTTCTTT. It translates to CASSPGTLNTEAFF.

V gene TRBV6-1 combines with J gene TRBJ1-2; perhaps TRBD1 as D (5 bases). CDR1 is MNHNS and CDR2 is SASEGT in the germline V gene. The CDR3 is 13 residues long. V lost 9 bases and J 4 bases, leaving 15 bases between the germline ends. CDR3 DNA: TGTGCCAGTGGGGGTGACAGCTTCTATGGCTACACCTTC. Translating gives CASGGDSFYGYTF.

This CDR3 is CASSLGGQQETQYF. The CDR3 DNA is TGTGCCAGCAGTCTGGGGGGACAACAAGAGACCCAGTACTTC. This sequence joins TRBV27 and TRBJ2-5, with D tentatively TRBD1 or TRBD2 (6 bases each). Germline-derived CDR1 and CDR2 are MNHEY and SMNVEV (reference sequence). The CDR3 covers 14 residues. Trimming shortened V by 5 bases and J by 2 bases, and 12 bases separated the two germline ends.

This chain joins TRBV5-6 and TRBJ1-1; perhaps TRBD1 as D (5 bases). Germline V gives CDR1 SGHDT, CDR2 YYEEEE. V was pared by 4 bases and J by 8 bases, with 12 bases between. CDR3 length: 12 residues. The CDR3: CASSTGTQEAFF. CDR3 DNA sequence: TGTGCCAGCAGCACTGGGACTCAGGAAGCTTTCTTT.

The chain joins TRBV9 to TRBJ2-3; D might be TRBD1 (5 bases). Germline V gives CDR1 SGDLS, CDR2 YYNGEE. Trimming left V 4 bases short and J 1 base short, with 7 bases between. The CDR3 totals 13 residues. The CDR3 bases are TGTGCCAGCAGCCCGACAGGCACAGATACGCAGTATTTT. Translating it yields CASSPTGTDTQYF.